This T cell receptor (beta chain) was recovered during a study of T-cell reconstitution after alpha-beta-depleted transplantation in children (dated by TCRdb to about 2016). Study-level background: Using TCR repertoire profiling, the study quantitatively followed how T-cell immune reconstitution unfolded in children after TCRalphabeta/CD19-depleted allogeneic hematopoietic cell transplantation.

This clonotype was detected a few times. What this receptor recognizes is not known. No much larger clone exists at a distance of one base, and base qualities are not known. The investigation overall reported the following: The apparently early alphabetaT-cell count recovery about two months after transplant was reportedly dependent on only several hundred rapidly expanded clones derived from non-depleted graft cells. The high TCRbeta diversity at day 60 in some patients was ascribed to recipient T cells and intrathymic progenitors that had survived conditioning. Over subsequent months, a decline in hyperexpanded clone frequencies was noted, and after one year, T-cell counts and TCRbeta diversity were mostly ascribed to newly produced T cells.

The CDR3 contains 11 residues, cysteine and phenylalanine counted. Only the CDR3 region is kept as DNA, spanning 33 bases read in frame from base 1. The trim is 8 bases for V and 6 bases for J, with a gap of 10 bases between the germline ends. Libraries were prepared through PCR. Sequencing was carried out with an Illumina HiSeq 2500. TCR library preparation used molecular barcoding, with unique molecular identifiers applied to normalize quantification of the TCRbeta repertoire. In TCRdb, the public reads were trimmed at Q25 with fastp and aligned with MiXCR, with productive beta chains retained. Each CDR3 protein gets just one entry, which takes the most common genes and DNA from the rows behind it. The sample data list around 490,000 distinct CDR3 sequences, and over 10% of these were observed just once. The ten top clones hold 14% of the sample. According to the study, the label for this sample's treatment or condition signals: allogeneic hematopoietic cell transplantation with graft depleted of TCRalphabeta T cells and CD19 B cells. The children who served as transplant recipients had been given grafts of TCRalphabeta/CD19-depleted allogeneic hematopoietic cells.

The sequencing used PBMCs, mostly from graft donor cells, collected 180 days after TCRalphabeta/CD19-depleted stem cell transplant. The chain is assembled from TRBV12-3 or TRBV12-4 and TRBJ1-1; the D gene remains uncertain. This TCR derives from a female patient aged 2-10 years who had a stem cell transplant for aplastic anemia, so the T cells may come from the graft donor. The nucleotides are TGTGCCAGCCAAAGGGTTCCTGAAGCTTTCTTT. Its protein is CASQRVPEAFF.